This TCR beta chain derives from a study of shared clonotypes between healthy human individuals. It was across several immunoSEQ plates that each subset's genomic DNA was evenly split. In replicate PCRs of sorted subsets, approximately 190 ng DNA, approximately 28,000 T cell genomes, was used. Generated by immunoSEQ multiplex PCR, the TCRdb table keeps only in-frame clones and is missing some. Of about 1 million clones detected, approximately 70% appear once; the ten largest clones hold approximately 1.5%. This CDR3 is built from 13 residues. CDR1 is MDHEN, CDR2 SYDVKM, per germline. Trimming pared 7 bases from V and 4 bases from J, leaving 10 bases between.

The sample comprised memory CD4+ T cells sorted from blood. Subset indicated: CD45RA-negative fraction. This TCR was sampled from a man aged 18 to 35 in good health. The V call is TRBV28, the J call TRBJ1-4; D is possibly TRBD1 (5 bases). CDR3 region: CASKGTYNEKLFF. The DNA of the CDR3 is TGTGCCAGCAAGGGGACCTATAATGAAAAACTGTTTTTT.